Listed here is a single T cell receptor (beta chain). Its target is unknown. Sequencing used immunoSEQ multiplex PCR; TCRdb keeps in-frame clones, though not all of them. The table has 430,000 or so clones, 89% seen once. The V and J ends lost 2 bases and 0 bases, in that order; junction bases with no gene match: 1. The CDR3 spans 14 residues. Germline V gene sequence: CDR1 MNHEY, CDR2 SVGEGT. The sample originates from a study of Ad26.COV2.S vaccination and SARS-CoV-2 variants. The overall study: Ad26.COV2.S arm of COV1001 included the donor.

Treatment meaning: around 19 received Ad26.COV2.S at low or high dose, single or two shots; five or six received placebo; per-sample allocation not given. The samples were gathered on day 63 after the first injection of vaccine or placebo. An adult donor aged 18-55 years was enrolled in Boston. Study results and caveats: Total responses of T cells may have been underestimated by the analyses of TCR breadth and depth.

The chain carries TRBV6-2 or TRBV6-3 and TRBJ2-7; 7 bases agree with TRBD2. The specimen was peripheral blood, collected in a trial of Ad26.COV2.S vaccine versus placebo. The clonotype originates from a person between 18 and 60 years old who received the Ad26.COV2.S COVID-19 vaccine or a placebo. CDR3 DNA sequence: TGTGCCAGCAGTTACGGCGGGGGCTCCTACGAGCAGTACTTC. Protein: CASSYGGGSYEQYF.